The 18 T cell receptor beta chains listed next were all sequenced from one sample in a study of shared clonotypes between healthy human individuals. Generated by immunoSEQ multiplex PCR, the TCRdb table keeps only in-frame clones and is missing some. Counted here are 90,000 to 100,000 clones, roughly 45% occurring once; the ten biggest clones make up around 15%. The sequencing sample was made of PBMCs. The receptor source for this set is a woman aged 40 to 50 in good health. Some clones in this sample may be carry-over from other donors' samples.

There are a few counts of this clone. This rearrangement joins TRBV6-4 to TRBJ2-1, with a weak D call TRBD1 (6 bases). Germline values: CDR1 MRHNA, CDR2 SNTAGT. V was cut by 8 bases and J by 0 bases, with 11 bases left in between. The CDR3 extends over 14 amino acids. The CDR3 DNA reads TGTGCCAGCCGACAGGAAACCTCCTACAATGAGCAGTTCTTC. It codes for CASRQETSYNEQFF.

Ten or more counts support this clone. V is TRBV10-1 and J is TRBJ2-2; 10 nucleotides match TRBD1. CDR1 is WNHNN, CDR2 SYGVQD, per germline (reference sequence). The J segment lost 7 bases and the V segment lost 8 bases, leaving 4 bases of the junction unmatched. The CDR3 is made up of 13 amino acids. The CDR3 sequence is CASQTGGGGELFF. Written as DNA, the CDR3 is TGCGCCAGCCAGACAGGGGGCGGCGGGGAGCTGTTTTTT.

CDR3 loop: CASSYSDTGNYGYTF. The CDR3 region has the DNA TGTGCCAGCAGTTACTCGGACACCGGTAACTATGGCTACACCTTC. The chain couples TRBV6-6 to TRBJ1-2; tentative D call: TRBD1 (5 bases). V was cut by 0 bases and J by 1 base, with 9 bases left in between. Germline V gene data show CDR1 as MNHNY and CDR2 as SVGAGI (reference sequence). The length of the CDR3 is 15 residues.

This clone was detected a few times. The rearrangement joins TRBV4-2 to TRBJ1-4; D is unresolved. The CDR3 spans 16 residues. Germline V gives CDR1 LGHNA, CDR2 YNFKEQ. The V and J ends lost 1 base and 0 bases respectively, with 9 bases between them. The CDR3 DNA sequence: TGTGCCAGCAGCCAAGTTGGCGGTGCAACTAATGAAAAACTGTTTTTT. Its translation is CASSQVGGATNEKLFF.

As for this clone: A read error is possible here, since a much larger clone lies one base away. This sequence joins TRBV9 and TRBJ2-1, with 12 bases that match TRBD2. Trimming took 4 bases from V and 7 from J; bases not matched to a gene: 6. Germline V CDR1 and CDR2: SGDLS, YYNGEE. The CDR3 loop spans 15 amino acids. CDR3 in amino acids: CASSLAGTSGNEQFF. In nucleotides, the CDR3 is TGTGCCAGCAGCCTGGCCGGGACTAGCGGGAATGAGCAGTTCTTC.

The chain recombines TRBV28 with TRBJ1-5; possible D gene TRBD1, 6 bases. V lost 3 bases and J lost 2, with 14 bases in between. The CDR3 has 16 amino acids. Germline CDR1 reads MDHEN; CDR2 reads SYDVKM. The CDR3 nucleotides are TGTGCCAGCAGTTTTTCAGGGGCCTGGGGCAATCAGCCCCAGCATTTT. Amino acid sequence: CASSFSGAWGNQPQHF.

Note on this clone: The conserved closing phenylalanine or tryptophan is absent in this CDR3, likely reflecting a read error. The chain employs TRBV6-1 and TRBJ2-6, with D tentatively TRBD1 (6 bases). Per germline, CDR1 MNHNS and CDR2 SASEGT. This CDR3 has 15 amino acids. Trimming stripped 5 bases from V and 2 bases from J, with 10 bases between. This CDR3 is CASSPGVTGANVLTS. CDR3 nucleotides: TGTGCCAGCAGTCCAGGGGTAACTGGGGCCAACGTCCTGACTTCC.

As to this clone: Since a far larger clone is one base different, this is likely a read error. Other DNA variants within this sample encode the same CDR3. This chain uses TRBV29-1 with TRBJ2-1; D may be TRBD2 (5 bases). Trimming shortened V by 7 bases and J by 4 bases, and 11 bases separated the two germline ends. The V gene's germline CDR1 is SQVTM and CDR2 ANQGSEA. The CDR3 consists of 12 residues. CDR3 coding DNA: TGCAGCGCTTATACGGGGTACAATGAGCAGTTCTTC. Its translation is CSAYTGYNEQFF.

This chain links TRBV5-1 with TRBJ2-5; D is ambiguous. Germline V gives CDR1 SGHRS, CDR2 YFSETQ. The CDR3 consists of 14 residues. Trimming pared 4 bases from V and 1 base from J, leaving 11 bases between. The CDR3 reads CASSPQDLQETQYF. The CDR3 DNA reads TGCGCCAGCAGCCCGCAAGATCTCCAAGAGACCCAGTACTTC.

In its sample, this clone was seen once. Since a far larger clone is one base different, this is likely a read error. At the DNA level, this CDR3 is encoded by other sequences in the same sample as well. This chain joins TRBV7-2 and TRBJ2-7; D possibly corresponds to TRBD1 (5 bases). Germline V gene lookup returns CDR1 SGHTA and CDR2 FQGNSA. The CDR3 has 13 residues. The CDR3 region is CASSLQGSNEQYF. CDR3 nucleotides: TGTGCCAGCAGCTTACAGGGCTCCAACGAGCAGTACTTC.

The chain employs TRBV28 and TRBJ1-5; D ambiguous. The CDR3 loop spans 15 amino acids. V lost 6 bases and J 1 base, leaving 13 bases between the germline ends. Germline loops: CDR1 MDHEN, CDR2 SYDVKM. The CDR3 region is CASSPNRGSNQPQHF. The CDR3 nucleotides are TGTGCCAGCAGCCCGAACCGGGGAAGCAATCAGCCCCAGCATTTT.

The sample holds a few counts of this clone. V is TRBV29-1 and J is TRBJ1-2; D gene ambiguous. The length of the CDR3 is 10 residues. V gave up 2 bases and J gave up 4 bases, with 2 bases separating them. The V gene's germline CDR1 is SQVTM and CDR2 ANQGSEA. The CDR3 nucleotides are TGCAGCGTTGAACTCTATGGCTACACCTTC. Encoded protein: CSVELYGYTF.

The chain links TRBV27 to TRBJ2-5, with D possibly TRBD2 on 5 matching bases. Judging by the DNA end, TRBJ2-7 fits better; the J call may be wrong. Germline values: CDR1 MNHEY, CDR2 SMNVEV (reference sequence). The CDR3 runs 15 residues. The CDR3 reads CATSPGPGSSYEQYF. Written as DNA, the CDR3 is TGTGCCACCTCGCCTGGGCCGGGAAGCTCCTACGAGCAGTACTTC.

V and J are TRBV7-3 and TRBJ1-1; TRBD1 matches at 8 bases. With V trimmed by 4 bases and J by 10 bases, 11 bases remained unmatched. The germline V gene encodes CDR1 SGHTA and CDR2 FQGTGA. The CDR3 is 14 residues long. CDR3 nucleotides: TGTGCCAGCAGCTCCCAGACAGGGGCCTACGGAGCTTTCTTT. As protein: CASSSQTGAYGAFF.

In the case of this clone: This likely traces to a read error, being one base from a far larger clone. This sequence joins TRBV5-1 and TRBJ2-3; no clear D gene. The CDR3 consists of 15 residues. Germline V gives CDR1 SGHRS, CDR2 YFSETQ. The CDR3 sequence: CVSSLNSPSTDTQYF. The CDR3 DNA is TGCGTCAGCAGCTTGAACAGTCCTAGCACAGATACGCAGTATTTT. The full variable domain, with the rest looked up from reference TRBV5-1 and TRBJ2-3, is KAGVTQTPRYLIKTRGQQVTLSCSPISGHRSVSWYQQTPGQGLQFLFEYFSETQRNKGNFPGRFSGRQFSNSRSEMNVSTLELGDSALYLCVSSLNSPSTDTQYFGPGTRLTVL.

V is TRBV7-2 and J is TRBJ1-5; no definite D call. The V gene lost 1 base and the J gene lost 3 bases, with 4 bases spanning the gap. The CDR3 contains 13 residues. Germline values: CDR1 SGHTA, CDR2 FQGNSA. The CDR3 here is CASSLDLNQPQHF. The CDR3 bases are TGTGCCAGCAGCTTAGATCTCAATCAGCCCCAGCATTTT.

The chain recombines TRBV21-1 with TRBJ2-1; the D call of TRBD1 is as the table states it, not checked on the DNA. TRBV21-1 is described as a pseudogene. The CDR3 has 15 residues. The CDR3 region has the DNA TGTGCCAGCAGCAAGAGGGCTAGGGGGGACAGAGAGCAGTTCTTC. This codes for CASSKRARGDREQFF.

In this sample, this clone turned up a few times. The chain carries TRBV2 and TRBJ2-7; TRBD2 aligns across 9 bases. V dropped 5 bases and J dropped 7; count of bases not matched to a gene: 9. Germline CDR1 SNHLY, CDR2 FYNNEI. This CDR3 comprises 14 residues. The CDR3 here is CASSRASGIREQYF. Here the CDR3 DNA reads TGTGCCAGCAGTCGGGCTAGCGGGATACGAGAGCAGTACTTC. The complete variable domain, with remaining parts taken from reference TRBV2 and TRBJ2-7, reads EPEVTQTPSHQVTQMGQEVILRCVPISNHLYFYWYRQILGQKVEFLVSFYNNEISEKSEIFDDQFSVERPDGSNFTLKIRSTKLEDSAMYFCASSRASGIREQYFGPGTRLTVT.